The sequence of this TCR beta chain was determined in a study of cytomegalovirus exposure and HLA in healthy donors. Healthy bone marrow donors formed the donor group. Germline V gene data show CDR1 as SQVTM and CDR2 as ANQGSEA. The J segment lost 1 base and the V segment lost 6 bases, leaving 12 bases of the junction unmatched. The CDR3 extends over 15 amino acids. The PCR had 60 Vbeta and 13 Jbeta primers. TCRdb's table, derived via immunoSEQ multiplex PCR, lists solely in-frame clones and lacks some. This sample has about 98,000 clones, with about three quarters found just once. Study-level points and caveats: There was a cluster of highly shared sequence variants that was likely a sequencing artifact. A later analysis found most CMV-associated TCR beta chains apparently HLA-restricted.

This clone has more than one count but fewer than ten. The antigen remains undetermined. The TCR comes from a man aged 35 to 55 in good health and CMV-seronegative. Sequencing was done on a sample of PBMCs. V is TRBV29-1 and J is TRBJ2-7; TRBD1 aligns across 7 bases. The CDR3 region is CSVKYGTDSSYEQYF. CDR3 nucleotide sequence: TGCAGCGTCAAGTACGGGACAGACTCTTCCTACGAGCAGTACTTC.